This T cell receptor beta chain was found in a study of technical replicates of blood from four donors. The V gene's germline CDR1 is SGHNT and CDR2 YYREEE (reference sequence). The CDR3 has 14 residues. V lost 0 bases to trimming and J lost 6 bases; unmatched junction nucleotides: 5. Here immunoSEQ multiplex PCR was the method, and the copy in TCRdb shows in-frame clones only, minus some. Of tens of thousands of clones listed, 75% to 95% are singletons. Sequenced sample: PBMCs. This sequence was found in a human donor in good health. Some clones in this sample may be carry-over from other donors' samples. The rearrangement uses TRBV5-4 and TRBJ1-2, with 7 bases matching TRBD1. Here the CDR3 DNA reads TGTGCCAGCAGCTTGGACAGGGGTGGCGATGGCTACACCTTC. Amino acid sequence: CASSLDRGGDGYTF.